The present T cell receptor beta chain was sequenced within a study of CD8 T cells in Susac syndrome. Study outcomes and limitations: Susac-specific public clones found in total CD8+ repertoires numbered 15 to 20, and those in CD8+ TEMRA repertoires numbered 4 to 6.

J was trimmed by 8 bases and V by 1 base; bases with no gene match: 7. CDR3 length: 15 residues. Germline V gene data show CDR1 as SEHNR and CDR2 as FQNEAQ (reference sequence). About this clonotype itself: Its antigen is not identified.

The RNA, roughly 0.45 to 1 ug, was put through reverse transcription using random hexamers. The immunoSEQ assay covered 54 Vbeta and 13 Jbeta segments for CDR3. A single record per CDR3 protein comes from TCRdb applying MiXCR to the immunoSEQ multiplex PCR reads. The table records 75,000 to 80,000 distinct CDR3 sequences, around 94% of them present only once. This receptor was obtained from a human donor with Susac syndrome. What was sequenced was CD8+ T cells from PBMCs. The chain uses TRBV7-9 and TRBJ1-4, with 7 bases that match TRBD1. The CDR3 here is CASSLEDRAQEKLFF. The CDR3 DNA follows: TGTGCCAGCAGCTTAGAAGACAGGGCCCAAGAAAAACTGTTTTTT.